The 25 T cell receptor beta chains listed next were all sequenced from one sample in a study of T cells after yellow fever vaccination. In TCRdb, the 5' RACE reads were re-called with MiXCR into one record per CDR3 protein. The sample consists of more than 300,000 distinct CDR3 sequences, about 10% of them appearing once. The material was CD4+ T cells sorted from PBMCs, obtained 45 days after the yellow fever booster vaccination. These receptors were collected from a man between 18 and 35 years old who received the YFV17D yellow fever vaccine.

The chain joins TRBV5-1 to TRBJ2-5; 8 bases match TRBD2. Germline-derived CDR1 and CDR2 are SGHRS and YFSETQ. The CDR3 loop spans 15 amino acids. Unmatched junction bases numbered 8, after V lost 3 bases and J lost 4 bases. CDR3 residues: CASSSDTGGRETQYF. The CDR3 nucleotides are TGCGCCAGCAGCTCTGACACGGGGGGGCGAGAGACCCAGTACTTC.

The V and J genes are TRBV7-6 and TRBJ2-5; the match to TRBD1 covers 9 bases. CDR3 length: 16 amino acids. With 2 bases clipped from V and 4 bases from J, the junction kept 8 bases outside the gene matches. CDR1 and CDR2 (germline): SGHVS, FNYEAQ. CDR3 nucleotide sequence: TGTGCCAGCAGCTTAAACCCACAGGGGGCAGGAGAGACCCAGTACTTC. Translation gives CASSLNPQGAGETQYF.

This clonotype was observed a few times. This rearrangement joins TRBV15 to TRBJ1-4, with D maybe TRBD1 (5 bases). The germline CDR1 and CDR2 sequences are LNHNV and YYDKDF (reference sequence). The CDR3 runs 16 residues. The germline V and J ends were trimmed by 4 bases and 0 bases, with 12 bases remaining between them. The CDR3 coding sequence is TGTGCCACCAGCATTGATCAGGGTACAACTAATGAAAAACTGTTTTTT. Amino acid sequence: CATSIDQGTTNEKLFF.

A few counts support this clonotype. The CDR3 protein is CASSQQGDGYGYTF. CDR3 nucleotide sequence: TGTGCCAGCAGTCAGCAGGGGGACGGATATGGCTACACCTTC. V and J are TRBV6-2 or TRBV6-3 and TRBJ1-2, with 7 positions matching TRBD1. V lost 5 bases and J lost 5; bases outside the gene matches: 8. This CDR3 is 14 amino acids long. Germline V gene lookup returns CDR1 MNHEY and CDR2 SVGEGT.

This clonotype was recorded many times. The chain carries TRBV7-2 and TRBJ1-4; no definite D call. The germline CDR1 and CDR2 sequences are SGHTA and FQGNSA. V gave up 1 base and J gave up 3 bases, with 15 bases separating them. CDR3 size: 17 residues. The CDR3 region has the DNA TGTGCCAGCAGCTTAGGCCCCCCAGGAATGGCTAATGAAAAACTGTTTTTT. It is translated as CASSLGPPGMANEKLFF.

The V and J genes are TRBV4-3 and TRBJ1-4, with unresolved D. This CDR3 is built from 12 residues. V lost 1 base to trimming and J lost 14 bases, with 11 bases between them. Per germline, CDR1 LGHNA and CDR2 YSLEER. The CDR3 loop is CASSQGFGALFF. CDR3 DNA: TGCGCCAGCAGCCAAGGCTTCGGAGCCCTGTTTTTT.

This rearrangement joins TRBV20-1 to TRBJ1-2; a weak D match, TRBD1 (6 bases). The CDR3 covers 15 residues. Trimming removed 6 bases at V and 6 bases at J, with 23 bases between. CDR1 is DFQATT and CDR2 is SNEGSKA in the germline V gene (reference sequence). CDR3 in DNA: TGCAGTGCCCTGACAGACAGGAATGAGGTGGATGGCTACACCTTC. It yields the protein CSALTDRNEVDGYTF.

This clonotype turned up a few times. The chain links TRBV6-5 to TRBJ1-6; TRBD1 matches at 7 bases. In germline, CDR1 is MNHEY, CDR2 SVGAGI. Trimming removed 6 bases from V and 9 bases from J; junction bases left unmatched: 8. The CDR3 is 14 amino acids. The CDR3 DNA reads TGTGCCAGCAGCCGGTACAGGGGAGCTTCACCCCTCCACTTT. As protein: CASSRYRGASPLHF.

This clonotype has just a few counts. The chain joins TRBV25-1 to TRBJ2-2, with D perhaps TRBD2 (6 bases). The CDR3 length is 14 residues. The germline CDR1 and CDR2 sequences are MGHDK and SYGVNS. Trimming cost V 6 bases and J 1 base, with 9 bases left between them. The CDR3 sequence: CASRSAGNTGELFF. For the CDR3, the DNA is TGTGCCAGCAGATCAGCGGGGAACACCGGGGAGCTGTTTTTT.

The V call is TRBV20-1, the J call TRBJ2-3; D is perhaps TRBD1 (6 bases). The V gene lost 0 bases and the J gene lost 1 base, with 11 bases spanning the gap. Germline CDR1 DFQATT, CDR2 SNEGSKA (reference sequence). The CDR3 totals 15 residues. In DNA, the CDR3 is TGCAGTGCTAGAGATCCAGGGGTTGGCACAGATACGCAGTATTTT. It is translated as CSARDPGVGTDTQYF.

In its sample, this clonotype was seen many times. The CDR3 here is CASRLPGQGNNEQFF. The CDR3 coding sequence is TGTGCCAGCAGGCTACCGGGACAGGGGAATAATGAGCAGTTCTTC. The rearrangement links TRBV27 to TRBJ2-1; TRBD1 aligns across 10 bases. With V trimmed by 6 bases and J by 7 bases, 9 bases remained unmatched. The CDR3 has 15 amino acids. CDR1 is MNHEY and CDR2 is SMNVEV in the germline V gene (reference sequence).

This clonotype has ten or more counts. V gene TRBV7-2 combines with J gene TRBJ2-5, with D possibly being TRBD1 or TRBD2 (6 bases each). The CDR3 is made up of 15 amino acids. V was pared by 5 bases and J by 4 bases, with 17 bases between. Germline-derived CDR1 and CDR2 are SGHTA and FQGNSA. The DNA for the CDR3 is TGTGCCAGCAGCCCGACAGGAGGGTTGTCAGAGACCCAGTACTTC. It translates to CASSPTGGLSETQYF.

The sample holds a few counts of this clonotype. CDR3 sequence reads: CASSDYRGETQYF. CDR3 sequence (DNA): TGTGCCAGCAGTGACTACAGGGGAGAGACCCAGTACTTC. V is TRBV6-5 and J is TRBJ2-5; TRBD1 aligns across 7 bases. J gave up 4 bases and V 5 bases, and 4 bases lay outside the gene matches. Per germline, CDR1 MNHEY and CDR2 SVGAGI. The CDR3 is made up of 13 amino acids.

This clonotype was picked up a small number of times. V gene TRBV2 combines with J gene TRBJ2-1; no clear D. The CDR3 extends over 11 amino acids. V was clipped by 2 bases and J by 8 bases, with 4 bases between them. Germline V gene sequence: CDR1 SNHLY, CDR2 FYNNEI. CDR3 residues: CASSENYEQFF. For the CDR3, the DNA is TGTGCCAGCAGTGAAAACTATGAGCAGTTCTTC. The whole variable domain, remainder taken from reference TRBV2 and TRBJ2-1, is EPEVTQTPSHQVTQMGQEVILRCVPISNHLYFYWYRQILGQKVEFLVSFYNNEISEKSEIFDDQFSVERPDGSNFTLKIRSTKLEDSAMYFCASSENYEQFFGPGTRLTVL.

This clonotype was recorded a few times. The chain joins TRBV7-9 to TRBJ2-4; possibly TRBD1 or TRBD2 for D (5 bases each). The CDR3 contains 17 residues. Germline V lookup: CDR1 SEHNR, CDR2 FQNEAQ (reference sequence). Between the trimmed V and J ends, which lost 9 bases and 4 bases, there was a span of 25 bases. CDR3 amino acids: CASEVLGVASRKNIQYF. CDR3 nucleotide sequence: TGTGCCAGTGAGGTATTGGGGGTCGCGTCCCGGAAAAACATTCAGTACTTC.

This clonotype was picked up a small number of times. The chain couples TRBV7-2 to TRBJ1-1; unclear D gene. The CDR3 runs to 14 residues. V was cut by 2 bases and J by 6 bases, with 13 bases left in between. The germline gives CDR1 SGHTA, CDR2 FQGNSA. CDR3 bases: TGTGCCAGCAGCTTATTAGGGCTTAATGCTGAAGCTTTCTTT. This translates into CASSLLGLNAEAFF.

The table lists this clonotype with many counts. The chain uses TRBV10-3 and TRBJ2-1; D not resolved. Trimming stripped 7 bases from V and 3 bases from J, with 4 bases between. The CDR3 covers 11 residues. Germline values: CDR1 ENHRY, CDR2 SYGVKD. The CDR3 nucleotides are TGTGCCATCAAAAGCTACAATGAGCAGTTCTTC. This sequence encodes CAIKSYNEQFF.

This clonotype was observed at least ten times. The CDR3 loop reads CASSPTSPGLAGGPLQYF. CDR3 nucleotide sequence: TGCGCCAGCAGCCCCACCTCACCGGGACTAGCGGGGGGTCCTCTTCAGTACTTC. The chain links TRBV5-1 to TRBJ2-4; 15 bases are a match to TRBD2. The CDR3 has 18 amino acids. V shed 4 bases and J 11 bases; nucleotides not matched to a gene: 16. Germline V gene sequence: CDR1 SGHRS, CDR2 YFSETQ.

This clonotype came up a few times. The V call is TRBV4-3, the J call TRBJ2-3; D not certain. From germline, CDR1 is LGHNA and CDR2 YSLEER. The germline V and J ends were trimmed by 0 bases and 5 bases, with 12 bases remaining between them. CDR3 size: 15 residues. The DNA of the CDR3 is TGCGCCAGCAGCCAAGATGCGAACAGACAAGATACGCAGTATTTT. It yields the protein CASSQDANRQDTQYF.

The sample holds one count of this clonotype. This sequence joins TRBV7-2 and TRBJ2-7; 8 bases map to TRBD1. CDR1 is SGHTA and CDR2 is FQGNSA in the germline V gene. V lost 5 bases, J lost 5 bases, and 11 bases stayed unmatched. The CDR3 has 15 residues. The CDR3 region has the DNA TGTGCCAGCAGCCGCTTTTGGACAGGGTTCAACGAGCAGTACTTC. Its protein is CASSRFWTGFNEQYF.

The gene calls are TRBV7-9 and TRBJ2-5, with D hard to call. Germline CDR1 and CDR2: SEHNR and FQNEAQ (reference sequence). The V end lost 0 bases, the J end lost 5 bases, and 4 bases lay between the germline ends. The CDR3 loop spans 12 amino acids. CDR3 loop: CASSLASETQYF. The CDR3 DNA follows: TGTGCCAGCAGCTTAGCTTCGGAGACCCAGTACTTC.

CDR3 bases: TGTGCCAGCAGCTTGGTTGAGAGGGGGGCGCAGTATTTT. Translation: CASSLVERGAQYF. The J gene is TRBJ2-3, the V gene TRBV5-6; D assignment may be TRBD1 or TRBD2 (6 bases each). CDR3 length: 13 residues. The germline V gene has CDR1 SGHDT and CDR2 YYEEEE. V lost 0 bases and J lost 10, with 12 bases in between.

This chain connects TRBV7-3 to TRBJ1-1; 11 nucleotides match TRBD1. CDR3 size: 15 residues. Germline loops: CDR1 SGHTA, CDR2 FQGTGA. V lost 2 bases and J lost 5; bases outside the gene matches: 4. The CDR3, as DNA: TGTGCCAGCAGCTTATTAGGACAGGGGGCTACTGAAGCTTTCTTT. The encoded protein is CASSLLGQGATEAFF.

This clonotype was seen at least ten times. CDR3 nucleotides: TGTGCCAGCAGCCCGTTAGCGGGGGGGCCGATGGAGACCCAGTACTTC. Its translation is CASSPLAGGPMETQYF. J is TRBJ2-5 and V is TRBV11-2; 11 bases are shared with TRBD2. Losses at the gene ends were 5 bases for V and 5 bases for J; bases not matched to a gene: 10. Germline CDR1 SGHAT, CDR2 FQNNGV. CDR3 length equals 16 residues.

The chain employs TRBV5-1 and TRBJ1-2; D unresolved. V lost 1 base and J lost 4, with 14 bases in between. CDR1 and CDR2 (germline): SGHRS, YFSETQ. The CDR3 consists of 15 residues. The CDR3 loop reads CASSLPGVSPYGYTF. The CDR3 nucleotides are TGCGCCAGCAGCTTGCCGGGTGTATCGCCCTATGGCTACACCTTC.